At least ten counts were recorded for the clone carrying this T cell receptor beta chain. TCRdb independently ran MiXCR on the RACE reads; one entry per CDR3 protein. The repertoire holds 120,000 to 150,000 distinct CDR3 sequences, with 12% as singletons. The data were obtained in a study of human T cells and chemical hapten exposure. Study-wide context: The variation in per-sample TCR yields arose mainly from small differences in pooled library volumes.

This CDR3 is built from 13 residues. V was cut by 3 bases and J by 1 base, with 6 bases left in between. The germline V gene has CDR1 SGHTA and CDR2 FQGNSA. The time point denotes: patch test 2, 6 weeks after DPC sensitization. Noted treatment: therapeutic diphenylcyclopropenone sensitization with weekly scalp DPC. The sequence was collected from a woman aged 45 to 65 with alopecia areata. Some clones in this sample may be carry-over from other donors' samples. This rearrangement joins TRBV7-2 to TRBJ2-5; D gene unclear. The sequenced sample was whole blood, obtained in connection with sensitization to the hapten diphenylcyclopropenone (DPC). CDR3 DNA sequence: TGTGCCAGCAGCTTTGGGCTCCAAGAGACCCAGTACTTC. It encodes CASSFGLQETQYF.